The clone carrying this T cell receptor beta chain was detected only a few times. Its target is unknown. TCRdb re-derived calls from the 5' RACE reads in MiXCR, one entry per CDR3 protein. The data contain around 100,000 distinct CDR3 sequences, around 24% of them singletons. The source of the sample is a study of CD8 T cells in ankylosing spondylitis. Study-level results: Disease-linked clones bore a CD8+ phenotype and were relatively rare in peripheral blood.

Looked up from germline, CDR1 is DFQATT and CDR2 is SNEGSKA (reference sequence). The ends were cut back, 7 bases at V and 7 bases at J, with 11 bases in the middle. The CDR3 extends over 11 amino acids. Material for sequencing was synovial fluid, either unsorted or a sorted T cell fraction (not recorded which). The chain combines TRBV20-1 with TRBJ1-5; unclear D gene. The source of this sequence is a male donor with ankylosing spondylitis. CDR3 sequence (DNA): TGCAGTGGAGGAACTGGGCAGCCCCAGCATTTT. Protein product: CSGGTGQPQHF.